What follows are 14 T cell receptor beta chains derived from one specimen sequenced in a study of shared clonotypes between healthy human individuals. Measured with immunoSEQ multiplex PCR; TCRdb has only the in-frame clones, and not every one. The sample lists a few million clones, around 94% occurring once. The source material was naive CD4+ T cells sorted from blood. Subset here: CD45RA+ positively selected. The receptors stem from a man aged 18-30 years in good health.

As DNA, the CDR3 is TGTGCCAGAAGCATCATGCAGCGGAGTAATCAGGAGTACTTC. Amino acid sequence: CARSIMQRSNQEYF. The rearrangement links TRBV5-3 to TRBJ2-7, with D tentatively TRBD2 (5 bases). TRBV5-3 belongs to the ORF category, with a function that is uncertain. This CDR3 contains 14 residues. V shed 4 bases and J shed 11 bases, with 22 bases lying between them.

Turning to this clone: One junction end does not reproduce the germline sequence, and a read error may be involved. The rearrangement links TRBV5-1 to TRBJ1-1, with D possibly matching TRBD1 (5 bases). Germline lookup yields CDR1 SGHRS and CDR2 YFSETQ. CDR3 length equals 15 residues. CDR3 sequence: CASSLVDRGLVEAFF. The CDR3 region has the DNA TGTGCCAGCAGCTTGGTTGATAGGGGCTTGGTTGAAGCTTTCTTT.

V is TRBV5-4 and J is TRBJ2-1, with a tentative D call TRBD2 (6 bases). Trimming shortened V by 0 bases and J by 0 bases, and 10 bases separated the two germline ends. The V gene's germline CDR1 is SGHNT and CDR2 YYREEE (reference sequence). The CDR3 extends over 16 amino acids. The CDR3 DNA sequence: TGTGCCAGCAGCTTGGAAGGGCGGGGCTCCTACAATGAGCAGTTCTTC. Its protein is CASSLEGRGSYNEQFF.

The chain uses TRBV28 and TRBJ2-3; 7 bases are shared with TRBD1. Trimming removed 4 bases from V and 0 bases from J; junction bases left unmatched: 1. The germline gives CDR1 MDHEN, CDR2 SYDVKM. The CDR3 consists of 14 residues. The CDR3 bases are TGTGCCAGCAGTTCACAGGGGAGCACAGATACGCAGTATTTT. Its translation: CASSSQGSTDTQYF.

This chain joins TRBV10-3 and TRBJ2-1; weak D call: TRBD2 (6 bases). The CDR3 spans 11 residues. V was clipped by 4 bases and J by 8 bases, with 6 bases between them. In germline, CDR1 is ENHRY, CDR2 SYGVKD. As DNA, the CDR3 is TGTGCCATCAGTGGGGGGGATGAGCAGTTCTTC. Its translation is CAISGGDEQFF.

This clone appeared once. The chain has TRBV9 and TRBJ2-4; D might be TRBD2 (7 bases). The CDR3 loop spans 19 amino acids. The germline gives CDR1 SGDLS, CDR2 YYNGEE. V was trimmed by 0 bases and J by 2 bases, leaving 21 bases between them. The CDR3 protein is CASSVEALSGDTTKNIQYF. The DNA for the CDR3 is TGTGCCAGCAGCGTAGAAGCTCTGAGCGGGGACACAACCAAAAACATTCAGTACTTC.

The chain recombines TRBV6-1 with TRBJ2-7; no firm D call. Deletions cut 4 bases from V and 2 bases from J, with 6 bases between. There are 12 residues in the CDR3. Germline assignment: CDR1 MNHNS and CDR2 SASEGT. The CDR3 spells CASSGYTYEQYF. CDR3 in DNA: TGTGCCAGCAGTGGATACACCTACGAGCAGTACTTC.

This sequence joins TRBV29-1 and TRBJ1-1, with 11 bases that match TRBD1. The trim removed 6 bases at V and 1 base at J, leaving 4 bases unmatched. Germline lookup yields CDR1 SQVTM and CDR2 ANQGSEA. There are 14 residues in the CDR3. CDR3 amino acids: CSVEDRGRNTEAFF. In DNA, the CDR3 is TGCAGCGTGGAGGACAGGGGGCGGAACACTGAAGCTTTCTTT.

This chain connects TRBV19 to TRBJ2-7; 10 bases agree with TRBD2. Trimming at V came to 1 base and at J to 1 base, leaving 4 bases not matched to a gene. CDR1 is LNHDA, CDR2 SQIVND, per germline (reference sequence). There are 16 residues in the CDR3. CDR3 protein: CASSIGGTSASYEQYF. CDR3 DNA sequence: TGTGCCAGTAGTATAGGGGGGACTAGCGCGTCCTACGAGCAGTACTTC.

CDR3 region: CAIAPGGPTGGNEQFF. The CDR3 bases are TGTGCCATCGCTCCGGGAGGCCCCACGGGTGGCAATGAGCAGTTCTTC. The chain links TRBV10-3 to TRBJ2-1; 7 bases are a match to TRBD2. There are 16 residues in the CDR3. CDR1 and CDR2 (germline): ENHRY, SYGVKD. Trimming at V came to 8 bases and at J to 6 bases, leaving 16 bases not matched to a gene.

The V and J genes are TRBV6-5 and TRBJ2-3, with 9 bases aligning to TRBD2. Losses at the gene ends were 6 bases for V and 4 bases for J; bases not matched to a gene: 2. The length of the CDR3 is 13 residues. Per germline, CDR1 MNHEY and CDR2 SVGAGI. For the CDR3, the DNA is TGTGCCAGCAGAGGGACTAGCTCAGATACGCAGTATTTT. The encoded protein is CASRGTSSDTQYF.

The chain recombines TRBV9 with TRBJ2-5; 13 bases match TRBD2. CDR3 length: 16 amino acids. Germline CDR1 and CDR2: SGDLS and YYNGEE. V gave up 3 bases and J gave up 5 bases; unmatched junction bases: 7. The CDR3 loop reads CASSGRTSGSGETQYF. CDR3 bases: TGTGCCAGCAGCGGCCGGACTAGCGGGAGCGGTGAGACCCAGTACTTC.

This chain links TRBV19 with TRBJ2-2; 9 bases align to TRBD2. Trimming removed 3 bases from V and 7 bases from J; junction bases left unmatched: 6. Germline V lookup: CDR1 LNHDA, CDR2 SQIVND (reference sequence). The CDR3 runs 15 residues. CDR3 region: CASSMAGLASGELFF. The CDR3 DNA reads as TGTGCCAGTAGTATGGCAGGACTAGCGAGCGGGGAGCTGTTTTTT. Based on the CDR3 plus reference TRBV19 and TRBJ2-2, the full variable domain is DGGITQSPKYLFRKEGQNVTLSCEQNLNHDAMYWYRQDPGQGLRLIYYSQIVNDFQKGDIAEGYSVSREKKESFPLTVTSAQKNPTAFYLCASSMAGLASGELFFGEGSRLTVL.

This sequence joins TRBV10-2 and TRBJ2-3, with D uncertain. Germline V gene lookup returns CDR1 WSHSY and CDR2 SAAADI. The CDR3 totals 14 residues. V shed 3 bases and J shed 3 bases, with 10 bases lying between them. CDR3 DNA sequence: TGCGCCAGCAGTGAACCCATGGGGACAGATACGCAGTATTTT. Residues: CASSEPMGTDTQYF.